Listed below are T cell receptor beta chains from one sample, sequenced in a study of regulatory T cells in long-lasting Graves disease. TCRdb reanalysed the multiplex PCR reads using MiXCR and keeps one entry per CDR3 protein. Of roughly 400,000 distinct CDR3 sequences in the sample, around 20% are singletons; the top ten hold roughly an eighth. The source was peripheral blood mononuclear cells (PBMCs), collected when the disease was refractory, from a patient treated with antithyroid drugs. Receptors were obtained from a female donor with Graves disease. The CDR3 runs from the conserved cysteine through the conserved F or W. The D gene is left open where the match is weak. For some rows the clone size is stated as once, few or many, or as a class when expanded; others skip it.

V	size	D	length	J	CDR3	DNA
TRBV11-1	many	TRBD2	14	TRBJ2-5	CASSLSREGETQYF	TGTGCCAGCAGCTTAAGCCGGGAGGGTGAGACCCAGTACTTC
TRBV20-1	many	.	13	TRBJ2-7	CSAPPDSHYEQYF	TGCAGTGCCCCCCCGGACAGTCACTACGAGCAGTACTTC
TRBV5-4	.	TRBD1	13	TRBJ1-2	CASRGQGGTGYTF	TGTGCCAGCCGTGGACAGGGAGGAACCGGCTACACCTTC
TRBV10-3	many	TRBD1	14	TRBJ1-5	CAASTGDSNQPQHF	TGTGCCGCCTCGACAGGGGATAGCAATCAGCCCCAGCATTTT
TRBV27	.	.	13	TRBJ2-1	CASSWGHGGEQFF	TGTGCCAGCAGTTGGGGACACGGCGGTGAGCAGTTCTTC
TRBV6-1	many	TRBD1	14	TRBJ2-5	CASTPQTGVETQYF	TGTGCCAGCACTCCTCAGACAGGGGTAGAGACCCAGTACTTC
TRBV28	.	.	13	TRBJ2-1	CASRRDSGNEQFF	TGTGCCAGCAGAAGGGATTCGGGGAATGAGCAGTTCTTC
TRBV20-1	many	TRBD2	14	TRBJ2-5	CSAPRLAGAETQYF	TGCAGTGCCCCTCGACTAGCGGGAGCGGAGACCCAGTACTTC
TRBV28	many	.	11	TRBJ2-7	CASSMQYEQYF	TGTGCCAGCAGTATGCAATACGAGCAGTACTTC
TRBV12-3/TRBV12-4	many	TRBD1	14	TRBJ1-5	CASTVDRENQPQHF	TGTGCCAGCACCGTGGACAGGGAGAATCAGCCCCAGCATTTT
TRBV24-1	few	TRBD1	17	TRBJ2-5	CATSDPRRQGEGETQYF	TGTGCCACCAGTGACCCCCGCCGACAGGGGGAAGGAGAGACCCAGTACTTC
TRBV6-1	many	.	15	TRBJ1-5	CASSLTSGSNQPQHF	TGTGCCAGCAGCCTGACATCAGGGAGCAATCAGCCCCAGCATTTT
TRBV10-3	many	.	14	TRBJ1-1	CAISEPQKGTEAFF	TGTGCCATCAGTGAACCGCAGAAAGGAACTGAAGCTTTCTTT
TRBV5-1	.	.	16	TRBJ2-4	CASSLDSLGPPGIQYF	TGTGCCAGCAGCTTAGATAGTTTGGGCCCCCCCGGCATTCAGTACTTC
TRBV19	.	TRBD1	14	TRBJ1-1	CASSDGQGYTEAFF	TGTGCCAGTAGTGACGGACAGGGCTACACTGAAGCTTTCTTT
TRBV5-1	.	.	14	TRBJ2-5	CASSLATAQETQYF	TGCGCCAGCAGCTTGGCGACAGCTCAAGAGACCCAGTACTTC